This T cell receptor beta chain was found in a study of blood T cell repertoires in COVID-19 (dated by TCRdb to 2018 to 2021). Broadly, across the study: Collaborator samples came from the United States, Italy and Spain and covered acute and convalescent phases of COVID-19. The material from the prospective study consisted of cDNA or gDNA derived from T cells, B-cell-depleted T cells, or PBMCs. Deeply sampled blood TCRbeta repertoires from subjects exposed to, actively infected with, or recovered from COVID-19 were included in the dataset. The repertoires were made available in a free public database intended to serve as a resource for research on the immune response to SARS-CoV-2. The samples were drawn from the first 160 participants of the ongoing ImmuneRACE study and from under 1,500 subjects provided by 6 global collaborators. Sample metadata almost always included a de-identified subject ID, COVID-19 status, age in years and sex. HLA class I and class II types, where available, came from metadata supplied by the sample provider rather than from assay-based typing.

The collaborating institutions used their own protocols to collect whole blood in K2EDTA tubes. For TCRbeta analysis, collaborators shipped samples in one of three forms: frozen whole blood, isolated PBMCs, or DNA extracted from either of those sample types. TCRbeta CDR3 regions were amplified from genomic DNA by means of the immunoSEQ Assay, a bias-controlled multiplex PCR. The original methods were these. The number of nucleated cells in each sample was estimated from the amplification of reference gene primers within the assay. To quantify the absolute abundance of each unique TCRbeta CDR3 rearrangement, sequence reads were collapsed and filtered. For each sample, productive Simpson clonality was calculated as the square root of Simpson's diversity index over productive rearrangements. This immuneACCESS table, as held by TCRdb, lists in-frame sequences with V and J called but not all clones. Of the missing ones, under half trace to an unresolved V gene in checked studies; the others have no known cause. V, J and clone size derive from that table, while D and trimming were established from the DNA sequence. The sample table holds about 65,000 clones, of which 75% to 85% were seen once. Clones ranked in the top ten supply 15% of the sample.

Counted from cysteine to phenylalanine, this CDR3 has 14 amino acids. The kept DNA is CDR3 alone, 42 bases in frame from the first base. Points on this clone: Its antigen remains undetermined. Base quality data are lacking; no much larger clone is found one base away.

What the work shows at the level of the full study, not this receptor alone: Clinical and demographic metadata were provided uncurated, with the amount varying by source and participant.

The clonotype originates from a man at least 80 years old with acute or convalescent COVID-19. The sequence is built from TRBV21-1 and TRBJ2-7; the DNA was not compared with TRBD2, the D call given in the table. TRBV21-1 is a recognized pseudogene. Sequencing used peripheral blood. The DNA sequence is given as TGTGCCAGCAGCACCTCGGGGTTCTCCTACGAGCAGTACTTC. This gives the protein CASSTSGFSYEQYF.